These 7 T cell receptor beta chains originate from one sample sequenced in a study of shared clonotypes between healthy human individuals. Clones were sequenced by immunoSEQ multiplex PCR, and TCRdb holds only the in-frame ones, with some missing. The sample holds 2 million to 2.5 million clones, almost 96% seen once. Sequenced: naive CD4+ T cells sorted from blood. Stated subset: CD45RA+ positively selected. Receptors originate from a man aged 18 to 29 in good health.

V and J are TRBV6-1 and TRBJ1-6; 7 bases fit TRBD1. The germline gives CDR1 MNHNS, CDR2 SASEGT. Trimming at V came to 6 bases and at J to 7 bases, leaving 6 bases not matched to a gene. The CDR3 has 14 residues. Here the CDR3 DNA reads TGTGCCAGCAGGGGGGACAGCCGAAATTCACCCCTCCACTTT. Its translation is CASRGDSRNSPLHF.

This clone has a single count. This chain links TRBV19 with TRBJ2-5, with D perhaps being TRBD1 or TRBD2 (6 bases each). Germline V CDR1 and CDR2: LNHDA, SQIVND (reference sequence). Trimming took off 0 bases at V and 2 bases at J, with 10 bases between the two ends. The CDR3 is 15 amino acids. The CDR3 here is CASSIDTGRQETQYF. DNA of the CDR3: TGTGCCAGTAGTATAGATACAGGGAGGCAAGAGACCCAGTACTTC.

With respect to this clone: Other DNA sequences in this specimen translate into the identical CDR3. The V call is TRBV5-6, the J call TRBJ1-1; 7 bases are shared with TRBD1. CDR1 is SGHDT and CDR2 is YYEEEE in the germline V gene. The V and J ends lost 4 bases and 0 bases, in that order; junction bases with no gene match: 3. The CDR3 is 14 amino acids. CDR3 coding DNA: TGTGCCAGCAGCAGAGGACAGGTGAACACTGAAGCTTTCTTT. Its protein is CASSRGQVNTEAFF. The full variable domain, with the rest looked up from reference TRBV5-6 and TRBJ1-1, is DAGVTQSPTHLIKTRGQQVTLRCSPKSGHDTVSWYQQALGQGPQFIFQYYEEEERQRGNFPDRFSGHQFPNYSSELNVNALLLGDSALYLCASSRGQVNTEAFFGQGTRLTVV.

The table lists this clone with a count of one. The chain is built from TRBV6-6 and TRBJ1-5; D is unresolved. V was shortened by 0 bases and J by 0 bases, with 9 bases between the two germline ends. The CDR3 runs 16 residues. CDR1 is MNHNY, CDR2 SVGAGI, per germline (reference sequence). The CDR3: CASSYSNSYSNQPQHF. In DNA, the CDR3 is TGTGCCAGCAGTTACTCGAACAGTTATAGCAATCAGCCCCAGCATTTT.

V usage is TRBV7-9 and J usage is TRBJ2-1; D might be TRBD2 (5 bases). There are 12 residues in the CDR3. The V end was cut by 4 bases, the J end by 11 bases, with 12 bases between. The germline gives CDR1 SEHNR, CDR2 FQNEAQ (reference sequence). The CDR3 nucleotides are TGTGCCAGCAGCTATAAGGGAGCCCAGCAGTTCTTC. Encoded protein: CASSYKGAQQFF.

This chain joins TRBV9 and TRBJ1-3, with 8 nucleotides matching TRBD1. In germline, CDR1 is SGDLS, CDR2 YYNGEE. The CDR3 contains 16 residues. Losses at the gene ends were 6 bases for V and 4 bases for J; bases not matched to a gene: 12. CDR3 nucleotide sequence: TGTGCCAGCAAACCAGGGGGCACGACTGGAGGAAACACCATATATTTT. This sequence encodes CASKPGGTTGGNTIYF.

The genes are TRBV14 and TRBJ2-7; possibly TRBD1 or TRBD2 for D (5 bases each). V was pared by 0 bases and J by 6 bases, with 24 bases between. Germline assignment: CDR1 SGHDN and CDR2 FVKESK. The CDR3 is 18 residues long. CDR3 residues: CASSQDMATSGPLGEQYF. CDR3 coding DNA: TGTGCCAGCAGCCAAGACATGGCGACGTCGGGGCCCCTAGGCGAGCAGTACTTC.